This T cell receptor (beta chain) was identified during a study of T cell responses to AZD1222 COVID-19 vaccine. The junction had 14 bases not matched to a gene; V was cut back by 4 bases and J by 4 bases. This CDR3 is 17 amino acids long. CDR1 LGHDT and CDR2 YNNKEL come from the germline V gene (reference sequence). General study points: In a largely white British group with more females than males, clonal diversity was possibly underestimated.

A remark on this clone: Its specificity is unknown.

Sequencing used immunoSEQ multiplex PCR; TCRdb keeps in-frame clones, though not all of them. The top ten clones hold about 5% of a sample with over 100,000 clones, 87% of them seen once. This material consisted of peripheral blood, taken on day 0 of AZD1222 vaccination. The J gene is TRBJ2-5, the V gene TRBV3-1 (or the pseudogene TRBV3-2); the match to TRBD2 covers 8 bases. The clonotype originates from an adult in good health. CDR3 nucleotide sequence: TGTGCCAGCAGCCCAGAGTATGCGGGGGGCGGAGGAGAGACCCAGTACTTC. Translated, it gives CASSPEYAGGGGETQYF.